These T cell receptor beta chains were read from a single sample in a study of response to subunit inactivated influenza vaccine. TCRdb fed the RT-PCR reads into MiXCR, producing one record per CDR3 protein. The table records about 780,000 distinct CDR3 sequences, about a fifth of them present only once. Sequencing was performed on PBMCs from blood, taken more than 4 days after vaccination. These receptors originate from a man between 50 and 59 years old who received an inactivated influenza vaccine. The CDR3 runs from the conserved cysteine through the conserved F or W. The D gene is left open where the match is weak.

>11|TRBV7-2|TRBD2|TRBJ2-1
CASRVAGEQFF
>13|TRBV6-6|TRBD1|TRBJ2-5
CASRTGPQETQYF
>20|TRBV28|TRBD1|TRBJ2-6
CASSLFQIPGQGSGANVLTF
>14|TRBV30|.|TRBJ2-5
CAWDPEWGWETQYF
>15|TRBV11-2|.|TRBJ2-7
CASSPVSRGPYEQYF
>13|TRBV6-4|.|TRBJ2-3
CATSQGHTDTQYF
>12|TRBV12-3/TRBV12-4|.|TRBJ2-7
CASSVLVGGQYF
>15|TRBV7-2|TRBD1|TRBJ1-6
CASSFRQGQNSPLHF
>16|TRBV11-2|.|TRBJ2-1
CASSRYEGGSYNEQFF
>13|TRBV7-2|.|TRBJ2-7
CASSLVHPYEQYF
>14|TRBV27|.|TRBJ1-5
CASSSYRSNQPQHF
>15|TRBV30|.|TRBJ2-1
CAWRARGLAINEQFF
>15|TRBV5-4|.|TRBJ1-1
CASSLRGRVNTEAFF
>15|TRBV7-8|TRBD2|TRBJ2-3
CASSLTSFSTDTQYF
>11|TRBV3-1|.|TRBJ2-3
CASSQGPKGYF
>15|TRBV7-8|TRBD2|TRBJ2-7
CASSLLSGDLYEQYF
>14|TRBV20-1|TRBD2|TRBJ2-7
CSAREIRGDYEQYF
>13|TRBV7-9|.|TRBJ1-5
CASSAQSDQPQHF
>16|TRBV27|.|TRBJ1-2
CASSLSVVGENYGYTF
>15|TRBV6-5|.|TRBJ1-5
CASSFDSYSNQPQHF
>15|TRBV4-2|.|TRBJ2-7
CASSQEGQTPYEQYF
>13|TRBV7-7|.|TRBJ2-7
CASSLAERYEQYF
>14|TRBV20-1|.|TRBJ2-5
CSARDSLFQETQYF
>15|TRBV7-6|TRBD1|TRBJ2-7
CASSSGQGALYEQYF
>15|TRBV9|.|TRBJ2-5
CASSPLFYFTETQYF
>14|TRBV27|.|TRBJ2-7
CASASTGQYYEQYF
>14|TRBV10-3|.|TRBJ2-2
CAIGNQTVAGELFF
>14|TRBV7-8|.|TRBJ2-3
CASSLAGVGDTQYF
>14|TRBV7-2|.|TRBJ2-1
CASSPGVRFGEQFF
>15|TRBV18|.|TRBJ2-7
CASSPAGRPSYEQYF
>15|TRBV4-1|.|TRBJ1-5
CASSQEPQSNQPQHF
>13|TRBV4-3|.|TRBJ2-1
CASSQPGGNEQFF
>14|TRBV28|.|TRBJ2-5
CASSSGTSWETQYF
>13|TRBV12-3/TRBV12-4|.|TRBJ2-3
CASSFSGTDTQYF
>14|TRBV4-3|.|TRBJ2-1
CASSQDQTTEEQFF
>17|TRBV9|.|TRBJ2-1
CASSTRAGADLYNEQFF
>15|TRBV12-3/TRBV12-4|TRBD1|TRBJ1-6
CASSLKQGARSPLHF
>12|TRBV7-2|.|TRBJ2-1
CASKQGIVEQFF
>16|TRBV4-2|TRBD2|TRBJ2-1
CASSPRLAGGGNEQFF
>14|TRBV4-2|.|TRBJ2-1
CASSQGQGWNEQFF
>15|TRBV7-9|.|TRBJ2-5
CASSLEGTSIETQYF